One and the same sample provided the 10 T cell receptor beta chains below, sequenced in a study of cytomegalovirus exposure and HLA in healthy donors. PCR amplification relied on 60 Vbeta primers (plus 13 Jbeta primers). Profiling relied on immunoSEQ multiplex PCR, and the TCRdb table lists in-frame clones only, not all of them. The data show some 110,000 clones, roughly three fifths seen once. Source material: PBMCs. The receptors stem from a man aged 18 to 30 in good health and CMV-seronegative.

This chain links TRBV18 with TRBJ2-6, with 9 bases that match TRBD1. Germline V gene lookup returns CDR1 KGHSH and CDR2 LQKENI. The CDR3 runs to 17 residues. The ends lost 3 bases at V and 0 bases at J; junction bases unmatched: 3. CDR3 in amino acids: CASSPGQGSSGANVLTF. The DNA of the CDR3 is TGTGCCAGCTCACCGGGACAGGGAAGCTCTGGGGCCAACGTCCTGACTTTC.

The count of this clone is one. The V call is TRBV5-1, the J call TRBJ2-3, with a tentative D call TRBD2 (5 bases). V dropped 4 bases and J dropped 0 bases, with 12 bases sitting between them. This CDR3 has 15 residues. Per germline, CDR1 SGHRS and CDR2 YFSETQ. Written as DNA, the CDR3 is TGCGCCAGCAGCCCCTATCCGGGGAGCACAGATACGCAGTATTTT. Encoded protein: CASSPYPGSTDTQYF.

The chain couples TRBV13 to TRBJ2-4; D is possibly TRBD2 (6 bases). The CDR3 sequence is 17 residues long. V lost 0 bases and J lost 6, with 18 bases in between. Germline V gene sequence: CDR1 PRHDT, CDR2 FYEKMQ (reference sequence). As DNA, the CDR3 is TGTGCCAGCAGCTTAGGGGTTGCAGGCCCGGGGGTAAACATTCAGTACTTC. Translating it yields CASSLGVAGPGVNIQYF.

This clone was counted between two and nine times. The chain joins TRBV9 to TRBJ1-1; 11 nucleotides align to TRBD1. This CDR3 is 17 amino acids long. Trimming cost V 3 bases and J 4 bases; bases outside gene matches: 11. Germline lookup yields CDR1 SGDLS and CDR2 YYNGEE. The chain's CDR3 is CASSDRDRGRLATEAFF. The CDR3 region has the DNA TGTGCCAGCAGCGACCGGGACAGGGGGAGGTTGGCCACTGAAGCTTTCTTT.

The chain uses TRBV7-2 and TRBJ2-1, with a possible D match to TRBD2 (5 bases). This CDR3 has 14 residues. From germline, CDR1 is SGHTA and CDR2 FQGNSA. The germline V and J ends were trimmed by 2 bases and 10 bases, with 15 bases remaining between them. The CDR3 here is CASSLHLAEGEQFF. The CDR3, as DNA: TGTGCCAGCAGCTTACACCTAGCCGAAGGAGAGCAGTTCTTC.

This clone was seen only a few times. The rearrangement joins TRBV7-6 to TRBJ1-5; 7 bases are a match to TRBD1. The CDR3 contains 15 residues. Unmatched junction bases numbered 9, after V lost 5 bases and J lost 5 bases. Germline loops: CDR1 SGHVS, CDR2 FNYEAQ. CDR3 nucleotide sequence: TGTGCCAGCAGCCAACTCTTTGACAGGGATCAGCCCCAGCATTTT. Protein: CASSQLFDRDQPQHF.

CDR3 protein: CAWALARGLSSTDTQYF. The CDR3 nucleotides are TGTGCCTGGGCACTAGCGCGGGGGCTTTCTAGCACAGATACGCAGTATTTT. The chain links TRBV30 to TRBJ2-3, with a weak D call TRBD2 (7 bases). Germline-derived CDR1 and CDR2 are GTSNPN and SVGIG (reference sequence). The V gene lost 5 bases and the J gene lost 0 bases, with 21 bases spanning the gap. CDR3 size: 17 residues. The variable domain in full, completed from reference TRBV30 and TRBJ2-3, reads SQTIHQWPATLVQPVGSPLSLECTVEGTSNPNLYWYRQAAGRGLQLLFYSVGIGQISSEVPQNLSASRPQDRQFILSSKKLLLSDSGFYLCAWALARGLSSTDTQYFGPGTRLTVL.

This clone came up a few times. The chain joins TRBV9 to TRBJ1-1; D not resolved. The CDR3 extends over 13 amino acids. Looked up from germline, CDR1 is SGDLS and CDR2 is YYNGEE. V was pared by 3 bases and J by 5 bases, with 11 bases between. CDR3 sequence: CASSGPSRTEAFF. CDR3 nucleotide sequence: TGTGCCAGCAGCGGCCCGAGCCGTACTGAAGCTTTCTTT.

This clone showed up just a few times. The chain recombines TRBV5-1 with TRBJ1-2; TRBD1 aligns across 9 bases. The CDR3 contains 14 residues. The V and J ends lost 6 bases and 7 bases, in that order; junction bases with no gene match: 10. Germline V lookup: CDR1 SGHRS, CDR2 YFSETQ. CDR3 residues: CASTVGQGIIGYTF. Here the CDR3 DNA reads TGCGCCAGCACGGTCGGACAGGGGATTATTGGCTACACCTTC.

A few counts support this clone. The chain joins TRBV9 to TRBJ2-2, with 10 bases that match TRBD2. CDR3 length equals 18 residues. Germline-derived CDR1 and CDR2 are SGDLS and YYNGEE. The V gene end was trimmed by 0 bases and the J gene end by 3 bases; junction bases not matched to a gene: 8. The CDR3 DNA reads TGTGCCAGCAGCGTAGGAACAGCGGGAGGGCCGCACACCGGGGAGCTGTTTTTT. This gives the protein CASSVGTAGGPHTGELFF.